A single sample gave rise to the 18 T cell receptor beta chains below, sequenced in a study of CD8 T cells in Susac syndrome. Random hexamers were used to reverse transcribe the RNA input (about 0.45 to 1 ug). From the immunoSEQ multiplex PCR reads, TCRdb called clonotypes with MiXCR, one entry per CDR3 protein. The sample holds 160,000 or so distinct CDR3 sequences, approximately 95% seen once. Sequencing was done on a sample of CD8+ T cells from PBMCs. The receptor source for this set is a human donor with multiple sclerosis.

This clonotype was recorded a few times. The chain's CDR3 is CASSGDRGTEAFF. The DNA of the CDR3 is TGTGCCAGCAGTGGTGACAGGGGTACTGAAGCTTTCTTT. The chain carries TRBV2 and TRBJ1-1, with 8 nucleotides matching TRBD1. CDR3 length equals 13 residues. The J segment lost 5 bases and the V segment lost 4 bases, leaving 3 bases of the junction unmatched. The germline CDR1 and CDR2 sequences are SNHLY and FYNNEI.

CDR3 sequence (DNA): TGTGCCATTCAAGGGACTAGCGAGTACAATGAGCAGTTCTTC. Its translation is CAIQGTSEYNEQFF. V and J are TRBV5-4 and TRBJ2-1; 10 positions agree with TRBD2. This CDR3 region has 14 residues. In germline, CDR1 is SGHNT, CDR2 YYREEE (reference sequence). The V and J ends lost 9 bases and 4 bases, in that order; junction bases with no gene match: 7.

This clonotype was seen only once. The J gene is TRBJ2-7, the V gene TRBV6-6; a weak D match, TRBD1 (6 bases). The CDR3 runs to 11 residues. V was clipped by 5 bases and J by 6 bases, with 8 bases between them. Germline V gives CDR1 MNHNY, CDR2 SVGAGI (reference sequence). The DNA of the CDR3 is TGTGCCAGCAGTACAGGGATCGAGCAGTACTTC. This encodes CASSTGIEQYF.

The rearrangement links TRBV30 to TRBJ2-1, with D possibly TRBD2 on 6 matching bases. CDR1 GTSNPN and CDR2 SVGIG come from the germline V gene (reference sequence). The germline V and J ends were trimmed by 2 bases and 3 bases, with 11 bases remaining between them. The CDR3 contains 14 residues. This CDR3 reads CAWSLTGLYNEQFF. The CDR3 DNA reads as TGTGCCTGGAGTCTGACGGGACTCTACAATGAGCAGTTCTTC.

This chain links TRBV7-9 with TRBJ1-2, with D hard to call. Germline V gene lookup returns CDR1 SEHNR and CDR2 FQNEAQ (reference sequence). The CDR3 spans 11 residues. The ends were cut back, 11 bases at V and 8 bases at J, with 15 bases in the middle. The CDR3 here is CAVPWVGGYTF. As DNA, the CDR3 is TGTGCCGTCCCGTGGGTCGGGGGCTACACCTTC.

The chain uses TRBV19 and TRBJ2-2, with D unclear. V was cut by 7 bases and J by 3 bases, with 9 bases left in between. The CDR3 runs to 13 residues. Germline V gene lookup returns CDR1 LNHDA and CDR2 SQIVND (reference sequence). The CDR3 protein is CASTHHHTGELFF. Written as DNA, the CDR3 is TGTGCCAGTACCCACCATCACACCGGGGAGCTGTTTTTT.

This clonotype was observed once. This chain joins TRBV4-1 and TRBJ2-5; D is perhaps TRBD2 (6 bases). From germline, CDR1 is MGHRA and CDR2 YSYEKL. V dropped 4 bases and J dropped 9 bases, with 18 bases sitting between them. The CDR3 is 14 amino acids. CDR3 nucleotide sequence: TGCGCCAGCAGCCCGTTCGGGGGACCCCAGGCCCAGTACTTC. Translating gives CASSPFGGPQAQYF.

The gene calls are TRBV25-1 and TRBJ2-7; D is unresolved. Germline CDR1 and CDR2: MGHDK and SYGVNS. V was shortened by 3 bases and J by 0 bases, with 9 bases between the two germline ends. This CDR3 contains 14 residues. CDR3 loop: CASSDYPDSYEQYF. The CDR3 DNA is TGTGCCAGCAGTGATTATCCAGACTCCTACGAGCAGTACTTC.

The V call is TRBV5-1, the J call TRBJ1-1; D not resolved. CDR3 length equals 13 residues. Trimming left V 4 bases short and J 1 base short, with 8 bases between. Germline values: CDR1 SGHRS, CDR2 YFSETQ. The CDR3 DNA is TGCGCCAGCAGCCCCCGACAGAACACTGAAGCTTTCTTT. Translating gives CASSPRQNTEAFF.

J is TRBJ1-1 and V is TRBV20-1; TRBD1 matches 8 bases. Germline V CDR1 and CDR2: DFQATT, SNEGSKA (reference sequence). The junction had 9 bases not matched to a gene; V was cut back by 6 bases and J by 0 bases. The CDR3 is 15 amino acids. CDR3: CSADERQGLNTEAFF. The CDR3 DNA is TGCAGTGCGGACGAACGACAGGGGTTGAACACTGAAGCTTTCTTT.

This chain joins TRBV28 and TRBJ2-7, with a weak D call TRBD2 (6 bases). The germline CDR1 and CDR2 sequences are MDHEN and SYDVKM. The CDR3 is 15 residues long. Trimming removed 3 bases at V and 5 bases at J, with 17 bases between. This CDR3 is CASSFGGTDVDEQYF. The CDR3, as DNA: TGTGCCAGCAGTTTTGGGGGGACGGACGTCGACGAGCAGTACTTC.

This clonotype appeared once. The chain uses TRBV29-1 and TRBJ2-7; D may be TRBD1 (5 bases). The CDR3 has 12 residues. Germline-derived CDR1 and CDR2 are SQVTM and ANQGSEA. V dropped 6 bases and J dropped 6 bases, with 15 bases sitting between them. In DNA, the CDR3 is TGCAGCGTGGAGAAGGGGTCGGGCGAGCAGTACTTC. Encoded protein: CSVEKGSGEQYF.

The V gene is TRBV27, the J gene TRBJ1-6, with D uncertain. The V gene lost 5 bases and the J gene lost 10 bases, with 21 bases spanning the gap. CDR3 length equals 16 residues. Germline-derived CDR1 and CDR2 are MNHEY and SMNVEV (reference sequence). In DNA, the CDR3 is TGTGCCAGCAGTCCATCCCGGGTCTTAAGGACCTCACCCCTCCACTTT. Amino acid sequence: CASSPSRVLRTSPLHF.

V gene TRBV27 combines with J gene TRBJ2-7, with TRBD2 matching over 10 bases. The CDR3 length is 13 residues. In germline, CDR1 is MNHEY, CDR2 SMNVEV (reference sequence). V trimming: 8 bases; J trimming: 2 bases; junction bases outside the gene matches: 3. The CDR3 reads CASRTSGTYEQYF. The CDR3 region has the DNA TGTGCCAGCCGGACTAGCGGTACCTACGAGCAGTACTTC.

The V gene is TRBV4-1, the J gene TRBJ2-1; 11 bases are shared with TRBD1. Germline V gene data show CDR1 as MGHRA and CDR2 as YSYEKL. Losses at the gene ends were 1 base for V and 9 bases for J; bases not matched to a gene: 5. The CDR3 runs 15 residues. This CDR3 is CASSQGGQGAGEQFF. In DNA, the CDR3 is TGCGCCAGCAGCCAAGGTGGACAGGGGGCAGGTGAGCAGTTCTTC.

The chain links TRBV20-1 to TRBJ1-2; maybe TRBD1 (5 bases). Germline CDR1 DFQATT, CDR2 SNEGSKA (reference sequence). The V end lost 4 bases, the J end lost 3 bases, and 9 bases lay between the germline ends. This CDR3 has 12 residues. The CDR3 DNA reads TGCAGTGCTACCAGGGAGCACTATGGCTACACCTTC. It codes for CSATREHYGYTF.

The chain is built from TRBV20-1 and TRBJ2-7; 9 positions match TRBD1. V lost 5 bases to trimming and J lost 7 bases; unmatched junction nucleotides: 6. CDR3 length: 12 residues. CDR1 and CDR2 (germline): DFQATT, SNEGSKA (reference sequence). The CDR3 reads CSAWVQGAEQYF. The CDR3 DNA follows: TGCAGTGCTTGGGTACAGGGGGCTGAGCAGTACTTC.

The chain couples TRBV27 to TRBJ2-7; 7 bases are shared with TRBD2. After removal of 4 bases from V and 3 bases from J, the junction contained 6 bases not matched to a gene. This CDR3 contains 14 residues. Looked up from germline, CDR1 is MNHEY and CDR2 is SMNVEV (reference sequence). CDR3 region: CASSWGGSHYEQYF. DNA for the CDR3: TGTGCCAGCAGTTGGGGCGGGAGCCACTACGAGCAGTACTTC.